A single sample gave rise to the 4 T cell receptor beta chains below, sequenced in a study of control samples from healthy donors and cancer patients. Only in-frame clones appear in the TCRdb table, and some are missing; sequencing was by immunoSEQ multiplex PCR. The sample lists 100,000 to 130,000 clones, around four fifths occurring once. The source material was blood. These receptors all come from a man between 18 and 35 years old in good health.

This clone was counted only a few times. This sequence joins TRBV19 and TRBJ2-1; 9 positions match TRBD1. The CDR3 runs 17 residues. V dropped 4 bases and J dropped 6; count of bases not matched to a gene: 13. Germline lookup yields CDR1 LNHDA and CDR2 SQIVND (reference sequence). The CDR3 region has the DNA TGTGCCAGTAGTACAGCCGTCTCGGGACAGGGTCGCAATGAGCAGTTCTTC. This sequence encodes CASSTAVSGQGRNEQFF. Supplemented by reference TRBV19 and TRBJ2-1, the full variable domain reads DGGITQSPKYLFRKEGQNVTLSCEQNLNHDAMYWYRQDPGQGLRLIYYSQIVNDFQKGDIAEGYSVSREKKESFPLTVTSAQKNPTAFYLCASSTAVSGQGRNEQFFGPGTRLTVL.

The V gene is TRBV5-4, the J gene TRBJ2-3; weak D call: TRBD1 (5 bases). The V end was cut by 0 bases, the J end by 3 bases, with 11 bases between. The CDR3 is made up of 15 amino acids. Looked up from germline, CDR1 is SGHNT and CDR2 is YYREEE (reference sequence). The CDR3 reads CASSLEGAWTDTQYF. The DNA of the CDR3 is TGTGCCAGCAGCTTGGAAGGGGCGTGGACAGATACGCAGTATTTT.

This chain links TRBV5-1 with TRBJ1-4; TRBD1 agrees at 10 bases. This CDR3 spans 15 amino acids. V was pared by 1 base and J by 6 bases, with 3 bases of the junction left unmatched. The germline V gene has CDR1 SGHRS and CDR2 YFSETQ. Here the CDR3 DNA reads TGCGCCAGCAGCTTGTCGGGACAGGGGCATGAAAAACTGTTTTTT. Translation: CASSLSGQGHEKLFF.

This clone was recorded once. Without the conserved terminal phenylalanine or tryptophan, this CDR3 likely stems from a read error. No DNA is shown, since the ends of the CDR3 on it are uncertain; the CDR3 is the one TCRdb lists. This sequence joins TRBV30 and TRBJ1-2. The CDR3 totals 12 residues, both ends included. Germline V gives CDR1 GTSNPN, CDR2 SVGIG (reference sequence). This CDR3 reads CAWSVPPGFTFN.